This TCR beta chain was found in a study of shared T cell receptors in the human thymus. TCRdb's copy holds only in-frame clones and misses some; the assay was immunoSEQ multiplex PCR. The sample lists hundreds of thousands of clones; around 87% were seen once. CDR1 is SNHLY and CDR2 is FYNNEI in the germline V gene. The CDR3 has 16 residues. V lost 7 bases and J lost 0, with 16 bases in between. This clone was seen more than once but under ten times. These records were also assigned to another study, of human thymus T cells. This second report adds: Resected material from corrective heart surgery provided the thymus tissue analysed.

The origin of this receptor is a boy younger than two with a congenital heart defect. The specimen was thymocytes. The V and J genes are TRBV2 and TRBJ1-3, with D maybe TRBD1 (5 bases). The CDR3 coding sequence is TGTGCCAGCACTTCGACCCAGACAGTCTCTGGAAACACCATATATTTT. This encodes CASTSTQTVSGNTIYF.